This TCR beta chain comes out of a study of blood T cells in healthy people across ages. In germline, CDR1 is LGHDT, CDR2 YNNKEL (reference sequence). Trimming pared 6 bases from V and 0 bases from J, leaving 12 bases between. The CDR3 length is 15 residues. This clonotype was picked up a small number of times. For the second PCR, which ran for 7 to 11 cycles, a sample-barcoded 5' primer and a J-beta primer mix were used. TCRdb ran MiXCR on the 5' RACE reads and lists one entry per CDR3 protein. The table has some 700,000 distinct CDR3 sequences, 20% to 25% seen once; the top ten hold less than 25%. V gene TRBV3-1 combines with J gene TRBJ1-3; D unresolved. Sample: blood. The sequence was collected from a man in his 70s in good health. CDR3 in DNA: TGTGCCAGCAGTCGAATACACCGCTCTGGAAACACCATATATTTT. It encodes CASSRIHRSGNTIYF.